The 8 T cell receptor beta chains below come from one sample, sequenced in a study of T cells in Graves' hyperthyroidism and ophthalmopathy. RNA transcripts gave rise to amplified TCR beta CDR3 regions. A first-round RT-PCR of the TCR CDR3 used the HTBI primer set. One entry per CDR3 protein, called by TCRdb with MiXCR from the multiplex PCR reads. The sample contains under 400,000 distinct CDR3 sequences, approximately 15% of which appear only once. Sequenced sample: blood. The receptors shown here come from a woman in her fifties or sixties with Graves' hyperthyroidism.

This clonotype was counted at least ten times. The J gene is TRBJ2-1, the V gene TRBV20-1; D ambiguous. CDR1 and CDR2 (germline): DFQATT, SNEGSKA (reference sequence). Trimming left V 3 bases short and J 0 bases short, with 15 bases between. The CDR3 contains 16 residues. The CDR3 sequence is CSASGPSESSYNEQFF. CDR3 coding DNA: TGCAGTGCTAGTGGCCCCAGCGAAAGCTCCTACAATGAGCAGTTCTTC.

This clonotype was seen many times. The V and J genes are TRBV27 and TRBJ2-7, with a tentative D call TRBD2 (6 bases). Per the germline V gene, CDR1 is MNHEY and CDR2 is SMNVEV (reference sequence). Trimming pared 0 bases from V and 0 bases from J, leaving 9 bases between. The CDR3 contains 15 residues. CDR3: CASSLSIGSSYEQYF. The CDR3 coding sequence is TGTGCCAGCAGTTTATCGATCGGGAGCTCCTACGAGCAGTACTTC.

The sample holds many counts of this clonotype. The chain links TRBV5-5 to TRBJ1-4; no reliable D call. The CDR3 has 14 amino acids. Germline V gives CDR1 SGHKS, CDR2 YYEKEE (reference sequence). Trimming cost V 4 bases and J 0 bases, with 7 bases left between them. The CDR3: CASSLYTTNEKLFF. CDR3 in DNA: TGTGCCAGCAGCCTGTACACAACTAATGAAAAACTGTTTTTT.

CDR3 protein: CASSGPGQGGNEQFF. The CDR3 coding sequence is TGTGCCAGCAGCGGACCGGGACAGGGGGGGAATGAGCAGTTCTTC. The V call is TRBV7-9, the J call TRBJ2-1; TRBD1 matches 11 bases. This CDR3 has 15 amino acids. From germline, CDR1 is SEHNR and CDR2 FQNEAQ (reference sequence). Unmatched junction bases numbered 7, after V lost 5 bases and J lost 7 bases.

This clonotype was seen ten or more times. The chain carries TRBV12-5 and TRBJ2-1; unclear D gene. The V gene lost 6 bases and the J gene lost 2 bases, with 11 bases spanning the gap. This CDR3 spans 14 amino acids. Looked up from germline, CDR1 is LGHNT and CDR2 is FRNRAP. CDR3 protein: CASGDLPTYNEQFF. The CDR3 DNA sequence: TGTGCTAGTGGGGACCTACCTACCTACAATGAGCAGTTCTTC.

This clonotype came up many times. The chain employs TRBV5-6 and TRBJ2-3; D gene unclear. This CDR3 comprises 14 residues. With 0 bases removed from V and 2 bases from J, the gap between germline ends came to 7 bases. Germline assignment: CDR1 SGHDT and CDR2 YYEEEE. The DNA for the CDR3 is TGTGCCAGCAGCTTGGGAGCAAACACAGATACGCAGTATTTT. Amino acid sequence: CASSLGANTDTQYF. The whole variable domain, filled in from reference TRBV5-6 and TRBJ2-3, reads DAGVTQSPTHLIKTRGQQVTLRCSPKSGHDTVSWYQQALGQGPQFIFQYYEEEERQRGNFPDRFSGHQFPNYSSELNVNALLLGDSALYLCASSLGANTDTQYFGPGTRLTVL.

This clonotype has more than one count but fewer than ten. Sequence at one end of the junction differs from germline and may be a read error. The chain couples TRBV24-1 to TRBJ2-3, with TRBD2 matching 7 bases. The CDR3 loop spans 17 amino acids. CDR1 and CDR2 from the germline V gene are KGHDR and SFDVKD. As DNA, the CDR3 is TGTGTCACCAGTGATCCGGGACTAACGGGAGAGACAGATACGCAGTATTTT. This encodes CVTSDPGLTGETDTQYF.

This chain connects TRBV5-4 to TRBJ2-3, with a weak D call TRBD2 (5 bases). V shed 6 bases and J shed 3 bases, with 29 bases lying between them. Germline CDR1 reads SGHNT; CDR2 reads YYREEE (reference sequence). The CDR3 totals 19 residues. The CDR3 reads CASNLDPLVSARYTDTQYF. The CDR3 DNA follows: TGTGCCAGCAATCTCGATCCCTTGGTTAGCGCCCGGTATACAGATACGCAGTATTTT.